Below are 21 T cell receptor beta chains sequenced from a single sample in a study of T cell responses to AZD1222 COVID-19 vaccine. The method was immunoSEQ multiplex PCR; TCRdb's version includes in-frame clones alone and lacks a portion of them. The sample lists 95,000 to 150,000 clones; about 90% were seen once. The material sequenced was peripheral blood, taken on day 0 of MenACWY control vaccination. The receptors were gathered from an adult in good health.

The J gene is TRBJ2-1, the V gene TRBV27; D is undetermined. CDR3 length: 15 residues. V gave up 4 bases and J gave up 3 bases, with 13 bases separating them. CDR1 and CDR2 from the germline V gene are MNHEY and SMNVEV (reference sequence). CDR3: CASSSPQQGYNEQFF. DNA for the CDR3: TGTGCCAGCAGTTCCCCCCAACAAGGCTACAATGAGCAGTTCTTC.

Regarding this clone: One end of the junction does not line up with germline, which may come from a read error. The CDR3 spells CASSYGQGKRW. DNA for the CDR3: TGTGCCAGCAGCTATGGACAGGGGAAACGATGG. The chain recombines TRBV11-2 with TRBJ1-1; 9 bases are shared with TRBD1. The CDR3 length is 11 residues. Germline CDR1 is SGHAT and CDR2 is FQNNGV.

The V gene is TRBV5-4, the J gene TRBJ2-6; D is unclear. Germline lookup yields CDR1 SGHNT and CDR2 YYREEE (reference sequence). The CDR3 is 16 residues long. Trimming pared 3 bases from V and 1 base from J, leaving 11 bases between. The CDR3 loop is CASSSRLGSGANVLTF. Here the CDR3 DNA reads TGTGCCAGCAGCTCCCGCTTGGGGTCTGGGGCCAACGTCCTGACTTTC.

This clone was seen once. The chain employs TRBV28 and TRBJ2-7; 7 bases fit TRBD2. The CDR3 totals 13 residues. Per germline, CDR1 MDHEN and CDR2 SYDVKM. Unmatched junction bases numbered 3, after V lost 7 bases and J lost 0 bases. Here the CDR3 reads CASTGGFSYEQYF. Here the CDR3 DNA reads TGTGCCAGCACGGGGGGTTTCTCCTACGAGCAGTACTTC.

This clone was observed a handful of times. The rearrangement joins TRBV27 to TRBJ1-5; the D is unclear. CDR1 is MNHEY, CDR2 SMNVEV, per germline (reference sequence). V shed 2 bases and J shed 0 bases, with 11 bases lying between them. The CDR3 contains 16 residues. The CDR3 is CASSLGRPDSNQPQHF. The CDR3 DNA reads as TGTGCCAGCAGTTTAGGCAGGCCGGATAGCAATCAGCCCCAGCATTTT.

This clone was observed a few times. The rearrangement links TRBV30 to TRBJ1-2, with 9 bases matching TRBD1. Germline CDR1 reads GTSNPN; CDR2 reads SVGIG (reference sequence). This CDR3 region has 15 residues. V was clipped by 0 bases and J by 1 base; unmatched bases: 3. As DNA, the CDR3 is TGTGCCTGGAGTGTAGGGACAGGGATTAACTATGGCTACACCTTC. It encodes CAWSVGTGINYGYTF.

V is TRBV12-3 or TRBV12-4 and J is TRBJ1-2; no firm D call. This CDR3 is built from 13 residues. V was shortened by 6 bases and J by 5 bases, with 13 bases between the two germline ends. The CDR3 coding sequence is TGTGCCAGCAGCCCCGGACGACTGTATGGCTACACCTTC. Residues: CASSPGRLYGYTF.

This chain joins TRBV6-5 and TRBJ2-5; 10 bases align to TRBD1. The ends lost 4 bases at V and 5 bases at J; junction bases unmatched: 7. The germline V gene encodes CDR1 MNHEY and CDR2 SVGAGI. This CDR3 comprises 15 residues. The DNA for the CDR3 is TGTGCCAGCAGTTCCCTGACAGGGGGCATGGAGACCCAGTACTTC. The encoded protein is CASSSLTGGMETQYF.

V and J are TRBV7-2 and TRBJ1-5; 11 bases map to TRBD1. Per the germline V gene, CDR1 is SGHTA and CDR2 is FQGNSA. Trimming removed 5 bases from V and 2 bases from J; junction bases left unmatched: 2. CDR3 length: 15 residues. CDR3: CASSRDRGGNQPQHF. The CDR3 nucleotides are TGTGCCAGCAGCCGGGACAGGGGGGGCAATCAGCCCCAGCATTTT.

This chain uses TRBV5-1 with TRBJ2-7; the D gene is possibly TRBD1 (6 bases). Germline V CDR1 and CDR2: SGHRS, YFSETQ. The length of the CDR3 is 14 residues. The ends were cut back, 0 bases at V and 3 bases at J, with 10 bases in the middle. The CDR3 here is CASSLAGHYYEQYF. The CDR3 bases are TGCGCCAGCAGCTTGGCGGGACACTACTACGAGCAGTACTTC.

The rearrangement uses TRBV14 and TRBJ2-3, with 10 bases identical to TRBD2. V was pared by 8 bases and J by 4 bases, with 3 bases of the junction left unmatched. The CDR3 sequence is 13 residues long. Germline V gene sequence: CDR1 SGHDN, CDR2 FVKESK. In DNA form, the CDR3 reads TGTGCCAGCGGACTAGCGGCCTCAGATACGCAGTATTTT. Amino acids: CASGLAASDTQYF.

V is TRBV27 and J is TRBJ2-3; D gene ambiguous. Looked up from germline, CDR1 is MNHEY and CDR2 is SMNVEV (reference sequence). V lost 9 bases and J 3 bases, leaving 10 bases between the germline ends. This CDR3 is 12 amino acids long. The CDR3: CASPLGTDTQYF. The CDR3 DNA is TGTGCCAGTCCTCTCGGGACAGATACGCAGTATTTT.

This clone occurred once. The chain links TRBV6-5 to TRBJ1-2; D may be TRBD1 (5 bases). Germline V gives CDR1 MNHEY, CDR2 SVGAGI. V was cut by 6 bases and J by 7 bases, with 12 bases left in between. The CDR3 contains 12 residues. CDR3 DNA: TGTGCCAGCAGGCAGGGTTCGGGTGGCTACACCTTC. Amino acids: CASRQGSGGYTF.

V and J are TRBV2 and TRBJ2-1; 10 bases match TRBD1. Trimming removed 3 bases from V and 5 bases from J; junction bases left unmatched: 4. This CDR3 contains 15 residues. Per the germline V gene, CDR1 is SNHLY and CDR2 is FYNNEI. The CDR3: CASSDDRGPNNEQFF. CDR3 coding DNA: TGTGCCAGCAGTGACGACAGGGGGCCTAACAATGAGCAGTTCTTC.

The chain joins TRBV7-6 to TRBJ1-1; 9 nucleotides agree with TRBD1. Germline CDR1 and CDR2: SGHVS and FNYEAQ. V lost 1 base to trimming and J lost 3 bases; unmatched junction nucleotides: 3. This CDR3 is 15 amino acids long. CDR3 in amino acids: CASSLETGGYTEAFF. CDR3 DNA: TGTGCCAGCAGCTTAGAAACAGGGGGCTACACTGAAGCTTTCTTT. Together with reference TRBV7-6 and TRBJ1-1, the CDR3 gives the full variable domain: GAGVSQSPRYKVTKRGQDVALRCDPISGHVSLYWYRQALGQGPEFLTYFNYEAQQDKSGLPNDRFSAERPEGSISTLTIQRTEQRDSAMYRCASSLETGGYTEAFFGQGTRLTVV.

CDR3 residues: CAISESAGSLSYNEQFF. CDR3 in DNA: TGTGCCATCAGTGAGTCGGCGGGGTCCCTCTCCTACAATGAGCAGTTCTTC. This chain links TRBV10-3 with TRBJ2-1, with D possibly being TRBD2 (6 bases). The V end lost 0 bases, the J end lost 0 bases, and 12 bases lay between the germline ends. The CDR3 is made up of 17 amino acids. Germline lookup yields CDR1 ENHRY and CDR2 SYGVKD.

The rearrangement joins TRBV15 to TRBJ2-7; weak D call: TRBD1 (6 bases). With 0 bases removed from V and 4 bases from J, the gap between germline ends came to 16 bases. CDR3 length equals 16 residues. The V gene's germline CDR1 is LNHNV and CDR2 YYDKDF (reference sequence). This CDR3 reads CATSRDEWGLSYEQYF. The CDR3 region has the DNA TGTGCCACCAGCAGAGATGAGTGGGGGCTGTCGTACGAGCAGTACTTC.

The V and J genes are TRBV25-1 and TRBJ2-3; 9 bases line up with TRBD1. V shed 1 base, J shed 4 bases, and the junction held 3 bases outside the gene matches. Germline V gene sequence: CDR1 MGHDK, CDR2 SYGVNS. CDR3 size: 15 residues. CDR3 nucleotide sequence: TGTGCCAGCAGTGAATGGAGGGACAGGGCAGATACGCAGTATTTT. It codes for CASSEWRDRADTQYF.

The V gene is TRBV6-4, the J gene TRBJ1-4; D gene ambiguous. Germline V lookup: CDR1 MRHNA, CDR2 SNTAGT. This CDR3 has 12 residues. V lost 2 bases to trimming and J lost 7 bases, with 5 bases between them. CDR3 coding DNA: TGTGCCAGCAGTGACGTAGGTGAAAAACTGTTTTTT. Its protein is CASSDVGEKLFF.

The V and J genes are TRBV27 and TRBJ2-1; D call uncertain. The V gene's germline CDR1 is MNHEY and CDR2 SMNVEV (reference sequence). The germline V and J ends were trimmed by 1 base and 10 bases, with 11 bases remaining between them. CDR3 length: 13 residues. The CDR3 reads CASSLYYGTEQFF. Written as DNA, the CDR3 is TGTGCCAGCAGTTTATATTATGGAACAGAGCAGTTCTTC.

This clone was seen once. This rearrangement joins TRBV19 to TRBJ1-3; 8 nucleotides agree with TRBD1. The CDR3 sequence is 15 residues long. CDR1 is LNHDA and CDR2 is SQIVND in the germline V gene (reference sequence). The trim removed 3 bases at V and 0 bases at J, leaving 1 base unmatched. The CDR3 sequence is CASSMGTGSGNTIYF. The DNA of the CDR3 is TGTGCCAGTAGTATGGGGACAGGCTCTGGAAACACCATATATTTT.